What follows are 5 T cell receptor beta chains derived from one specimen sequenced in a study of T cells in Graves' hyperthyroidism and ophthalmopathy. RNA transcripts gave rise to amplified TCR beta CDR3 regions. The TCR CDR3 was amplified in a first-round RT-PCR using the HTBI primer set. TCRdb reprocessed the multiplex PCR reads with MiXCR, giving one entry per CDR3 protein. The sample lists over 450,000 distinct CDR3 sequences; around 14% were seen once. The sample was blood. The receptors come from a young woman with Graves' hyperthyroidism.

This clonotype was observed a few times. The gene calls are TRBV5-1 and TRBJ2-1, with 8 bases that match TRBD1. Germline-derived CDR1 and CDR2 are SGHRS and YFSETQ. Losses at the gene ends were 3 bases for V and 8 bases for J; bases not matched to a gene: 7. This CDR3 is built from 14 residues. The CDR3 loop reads CASSSIQGAYEQFF. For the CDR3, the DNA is TGCGCCAGCAGCTCGATTCAGGGGGCCTATGAGCAGTTCTTC.

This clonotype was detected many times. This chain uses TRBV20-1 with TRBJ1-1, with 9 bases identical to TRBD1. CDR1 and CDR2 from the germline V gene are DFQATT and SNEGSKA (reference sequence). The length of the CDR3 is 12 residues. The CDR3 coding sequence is TGCACCCCGGACAGGGGAGACACTGAAGCTTTCTTT. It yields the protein CTPDRGDTEAFF.

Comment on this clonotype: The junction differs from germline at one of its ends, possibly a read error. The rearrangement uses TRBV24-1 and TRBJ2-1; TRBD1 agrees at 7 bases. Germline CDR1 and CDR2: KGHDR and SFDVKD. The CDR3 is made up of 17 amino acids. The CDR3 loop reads CATGDFKTGSIYNEQFF. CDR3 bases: TGTGCCACCGGTGATTTTAAGACAGGGAGTATCTACAATGAGCAGTTCTTC.

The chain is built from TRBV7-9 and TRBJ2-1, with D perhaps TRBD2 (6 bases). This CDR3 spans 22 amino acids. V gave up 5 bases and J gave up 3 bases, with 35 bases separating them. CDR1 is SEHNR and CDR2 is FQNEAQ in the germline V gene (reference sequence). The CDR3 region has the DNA TGTGCCAGCAGCCGAGAATTAGGGTCACTAGCTTTTGGGTCTACAGGCTACAATGAGCAGTTCTTC. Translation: CASSRELGSLAFGSTGYNEQFF. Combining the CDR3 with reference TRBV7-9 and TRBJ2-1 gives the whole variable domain DTGVSQNPRHKITKRGQNVTFRCDPISEHNRLYWYRQTLGQGPEFLTYFQNEAQLEKSRLLSDRFSAERPKGSFSTLEIQRTEQGDSAMYLCASSRELGSLAFGSTGYNEQFFGPGTRLTVL.

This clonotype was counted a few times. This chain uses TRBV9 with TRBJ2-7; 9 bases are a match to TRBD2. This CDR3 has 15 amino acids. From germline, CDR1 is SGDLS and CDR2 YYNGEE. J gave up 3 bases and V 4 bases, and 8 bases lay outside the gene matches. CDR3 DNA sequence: TGTGCCAGCAGCACCCCGACTAGCGGAGACTACGAGCAGTACTTC. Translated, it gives CASSTPTSGDYEQYF. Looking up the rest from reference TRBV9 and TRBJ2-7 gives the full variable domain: DSGVTQTPKHLITATGQRVTLRCSPRSGDLSVYWYQQSLDQGLQFLIQYYNGEERAKGNILERFSAQQFPDLHSELNLSSLELGDSALYFCASSTPTSGDYEQYFGPGTRLTVT.